This T cell receptor (beta chain) was captured in a study of blood T cell repertoires in COVID-19. Study in general: There were acute and convalescent COVID-19 samples, and they came from the United States, Italy and Spain.

Cohorts were based on clinical histories the participants reported. A COVID-19 case was met by exposed participants within 2 weeks before study entry. In the authors' methods: Amplifying reference gene primers gave estimates of nucleated cell counts. Sequencing used immunoSEQ multiplex PCR; TCRdb keeps in-frame clones, though not all of them. V, J and clone size are taken as reported in that table, and D and trimming were inferred from the DNA itself. Found here are about 190,000 clones, roughly 84% of them singletons; the top ten hold around 2.9%. J lost 1 base, V lost 0 bases, and 8 bases had no gene match. This CDR3 spans 17 amino acids. Germline V lookup: CDR1 SGDLS, CDR2 YYNGEE.

The clonotype originates from a woman under 40 who had been exposed to COVID-19. The sample taken for sequencing was PBMCs or T cells enriched from blood (not recorded which). This chain links TRBV9 with TRBJ2-5, with TRBD1 matching 8 bases. The CDR3 here is CASSVEVTGGGQETQYF. CDR3 DNA sequence: TGTGCCAGCAGCGTAGAGGTTACAGGGGGAGGCCAAGAGACCCAGTACTTC. The whole variable domain, remainder taken from reference TRBV9 and TRBJ2-5, is DSGVTQTPKHLITATGQRVTLRCSPRSGDLSVYWYQQSLDQGLQFLIQYYNGEERAKGNILERFSAQQFPDLHSELNLSSLELGDSALYFCASSVEVTGGGQETQYFGPGTRLLVL.